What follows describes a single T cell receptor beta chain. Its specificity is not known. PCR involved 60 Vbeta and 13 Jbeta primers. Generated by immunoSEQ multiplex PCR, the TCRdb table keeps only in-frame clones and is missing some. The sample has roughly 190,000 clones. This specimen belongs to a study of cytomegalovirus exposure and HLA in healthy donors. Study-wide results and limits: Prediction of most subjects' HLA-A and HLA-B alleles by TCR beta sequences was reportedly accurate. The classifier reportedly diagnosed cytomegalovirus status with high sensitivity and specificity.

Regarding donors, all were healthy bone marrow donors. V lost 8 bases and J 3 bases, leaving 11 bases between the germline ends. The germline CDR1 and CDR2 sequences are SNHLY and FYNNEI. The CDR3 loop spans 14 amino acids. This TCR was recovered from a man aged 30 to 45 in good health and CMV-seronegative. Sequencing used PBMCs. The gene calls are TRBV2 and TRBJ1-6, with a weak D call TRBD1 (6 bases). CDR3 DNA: TGTGCCAGCGTCGTACAGGGCTATAATTCACCCCTCCACTTT. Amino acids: CASVVQGYNSPLHF.